These T cell receptor beta chains were read from a single sample in a study of blood T cell repertoires in COVID-19. Sequencing was performed with immunoSEQ multiplex PCR; in TCRdb, only in-frame clones are kept and a portion is missing. The table lists roughly 35,000 clones, more than 85% of them singletons, with 5.2% in the top ten. The specimen sequenced was peripheral blood. Receptors originate from a human donor in a cohort sampled during active COVID-19. CDR3s include the opening cysteine and the closing phenylalanine or tryptophan. Fields, in order: J gene, V gene, D gene, clone size, CDR3 DNA, CDR3 protein. A D gene is named only where the DNA matches it firmly. Clone size is not always given. Where it is, it says once, few, many or a class for expanded clones.

TRBJ1-5	TRBV6-5	-	-	TGTGCCAGCAGTTACGACAGAAATCAGCCCCAGCATTTT	CASSYDRNQPQHF
TRBJ2-7	TRBV7-9	-	once	TGTGCCAGCAGCTTAGAAGGGGGATCCTACGAGCAGTACTTC	CASSLEGGSYEQYF
TRBJ1-2	TRBV29-1	-	-	TGCAGCGGCGGGGGGCCTGGCTACACCTTC	CSGGGPGYTF
TRBJ2-1	TRBV5-8	TRBD2	-	TGTGCCAGCAGCTTCTTCGGACTAGCGGAGATGGATGAGCAGTTCTTC	CASSFFGLAEMDEQFF
TRBJ1-5	TRBV12-3/TRBV12-4	-	-	TGTGCCAGCAGTTTAAAGGGAGGGCAGCCCCAGCATTTT	CASSLKGGQPQHF
TRBJ1-5	TRBV2	-	-	TGTGCCAGGGCAGGGGATTACCCCAATCAGCCCCAGCATTTT	CARAGDYPNQPQHF
TRBJ2-2	TRBV6-5	-	-	TGTGCCAGCAGTTACGGCGACACAAACGGGGAGCTGTTTTTT	CASSYGDTNGELFF
TRBJ2-7	TRBV9	-	once	TGTGCCAGCAGCCCCGAGGGGGGGGTAATCTACGAGCAGTACTTC	CASSPEGGVIYEQYF
TRBJ2-2	TRBV11-3	-	-	TGTGCCAGCAGCTTAGGCGGGGGGACAGCGAACACCGGGGAGCTGTTTTTT	CASSLGGGTANTGELFF
TRBJ2-2	TRBV5-1	-	once	TGCGCCAGCAGCCCACAGGGGAACACCGGGGAGCTGTTTTTT	CASSPQGNTGELFF
TRBJ2-5	TRBV3-1/TRBV3-2	-	-	TGTGCCAGCAGCCAAGGAGGGGGGGTGAAAGAGACCCAGTACTTC	CASSQGGGVKETQYF
TRBJ2-3	TRBV9	TRBD2	-	TGTGCCAGCAGCCCCTACCCGGGACTAGCGGGATACCGCACAGATACGCAGTATTTT	CASSPYPGLAGYRTDTQYF
TRBJ2-1	TRBV6-1	-	-	TGTGCCAGCAGTGAAGATTTGGAGGGGCCCAATGAGCAGTTCTTC	CASSEDLEGPNEQFF
TRBJ2-4	TRBV6-1	TRBD1	-	TGTGCCAGCAGTGACCCGGGACAGGGGAACATTCAGTACTTC	CASSDPGQGNIQYF
TRBJ2-3	TRBV24-1	-	-	TGTGCCACCAGTGATCCGAAGGGGAATGGAGCGGATACGCAGTATTTT	CATSDPKGNGADTQYF
TRBJ2-3	TRBV27	-	-	TGTGCCAGCAGTCCCCCATCAGCGGGAGATACGCAGTATTTT	CASSPPSAGDTQYF
TRBJ2-7	TRBV7-9	-	-	TGTGCCAGCAGCTCCAGGATACCCCCCTACGAGCAGTACTTC	CASSSRIPPYEQYF